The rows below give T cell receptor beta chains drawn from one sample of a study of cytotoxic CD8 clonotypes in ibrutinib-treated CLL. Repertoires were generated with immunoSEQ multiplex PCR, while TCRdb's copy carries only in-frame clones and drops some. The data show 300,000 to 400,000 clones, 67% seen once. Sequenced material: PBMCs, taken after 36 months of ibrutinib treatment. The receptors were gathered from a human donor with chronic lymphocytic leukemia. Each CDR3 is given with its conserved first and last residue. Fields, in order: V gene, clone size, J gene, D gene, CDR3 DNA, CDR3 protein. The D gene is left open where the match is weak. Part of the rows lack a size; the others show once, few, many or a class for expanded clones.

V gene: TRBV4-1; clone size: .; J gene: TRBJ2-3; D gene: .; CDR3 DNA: TGCGCCAGCAGCCCCCCAGGTTCTAGCACAGATACGCAGTATTTT; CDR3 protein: CASSPPGSSTDTQYF
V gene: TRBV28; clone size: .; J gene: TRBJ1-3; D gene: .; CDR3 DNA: TGTGCCAGCACCAGATCGGACCCAACCCGCACCATATATTTT; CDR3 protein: CASTRSDPTRTIYF
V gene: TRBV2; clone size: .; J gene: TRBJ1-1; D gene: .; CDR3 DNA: TGTGCCAGCAGGGGATTTCCGGGTCCCGAAGCTTTCTTT; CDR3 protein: CASRGFPGPEAFF
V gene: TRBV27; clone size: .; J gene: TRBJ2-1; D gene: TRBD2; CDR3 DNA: TGTGCCAGCAGTTTAGCGGGAGGGCCCTTGAGGTTGTCCAATGAGCAGTTCTTC; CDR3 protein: CASSLAGGPLRLSNEQFF
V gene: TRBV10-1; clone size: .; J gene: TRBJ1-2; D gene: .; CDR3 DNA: TGCGCCAGCAGTGAGTCAATTACGGCTCCCATTTCTGGCTACACCTTC; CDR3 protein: CASSESITAPISGYTF
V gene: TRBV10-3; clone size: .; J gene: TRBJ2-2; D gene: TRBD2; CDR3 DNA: TGTGCCATCAACCGCGGGAGCGAGGGCGGGGAGCTGTTTTTT; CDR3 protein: CAINRGSEGGELFF
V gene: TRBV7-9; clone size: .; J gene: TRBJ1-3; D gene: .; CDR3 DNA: TGTGCCAGCAGCTTAGAAGGTTCTTCTGGAAACACCATATATTTT; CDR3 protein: CASSLEGSSGNTIYF
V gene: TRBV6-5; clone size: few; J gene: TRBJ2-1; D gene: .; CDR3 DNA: TGTGCCAGCAGTTACTCTAAGGAGGACTACAATGAGCAGTTCTTC; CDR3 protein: CASSYSKEDYNEQFF
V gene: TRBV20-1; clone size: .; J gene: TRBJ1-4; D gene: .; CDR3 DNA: TGCAGTGTTGGCTCGCCGGAAAAACTGTTTTTT; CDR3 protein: CSVGSPEKLFF
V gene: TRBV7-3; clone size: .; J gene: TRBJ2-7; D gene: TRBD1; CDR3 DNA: TGTGCCAGCAGCTTAGGTGGACCCGGGACAGGGGGATACGAGCAGTACTTC; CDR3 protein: CASSLGGPGTGGYEQYF
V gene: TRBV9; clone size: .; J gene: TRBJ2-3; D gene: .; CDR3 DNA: TGTGCCAGCAGCGTAGAGCAGGGCCATTATACGCAGTATTTT; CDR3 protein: CASSVEQGHYTQYF
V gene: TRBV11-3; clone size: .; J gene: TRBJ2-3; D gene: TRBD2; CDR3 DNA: TGTGCCAGCAGCTTAGTCCGACTAGCGGGGGGTATAACAGATACGCAGTATTTT; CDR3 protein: CASSLVRLAGGITDTQYF
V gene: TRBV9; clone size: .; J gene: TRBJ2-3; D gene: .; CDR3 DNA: TGTGCCAGCAGCGTAGTGTCCACAGATACGCAGTATTTT; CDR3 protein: CASSVVSTDTQYF
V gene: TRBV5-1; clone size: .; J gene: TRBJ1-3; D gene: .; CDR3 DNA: TGCGCCAGCAGCTTGGACGTTCAGGGCTCTGGAAACACCATATATTTT; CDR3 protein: CASSLDVQGSGNTIYF
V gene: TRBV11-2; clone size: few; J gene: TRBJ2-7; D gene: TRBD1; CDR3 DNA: TGTGCCAGCAGCGCCTTCAGGGGGCTCTACGAGCAGTACTTC; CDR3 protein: CASSAFRGLYEQYF
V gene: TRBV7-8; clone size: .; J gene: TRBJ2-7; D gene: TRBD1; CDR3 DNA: TGTGCCAGCAGCTTACGGGGACAGTCCTACGAGCAGTACTTC; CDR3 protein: CASSLRGQSYEQYF
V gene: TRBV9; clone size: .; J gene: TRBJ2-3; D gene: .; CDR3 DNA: TGTGCCAGCAGCCCGCAGCGAGCAGATACGCAGTATTTT; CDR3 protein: CASSPQRADTQYF
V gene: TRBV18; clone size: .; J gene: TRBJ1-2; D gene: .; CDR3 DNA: TGTGCCAGCTCACCCCGTGTTGTCTATGGCTACACCTTC; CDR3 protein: CASSPRVVYGYTF
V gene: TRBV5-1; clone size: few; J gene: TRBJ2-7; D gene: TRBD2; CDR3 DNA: TGCGCCAGCAGCTTGCGACTAGCGGGAAGGGGCTCCTACGAGCAGTACTTC; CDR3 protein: CASSLRLAGRGSYEQYF
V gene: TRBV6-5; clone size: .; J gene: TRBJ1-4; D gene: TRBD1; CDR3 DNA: TGTGCCAGCAGTGGATCCGGGACAGGGGAAGAAAAACTGTTTTTT; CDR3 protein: CASSGSGTGEEKLFF
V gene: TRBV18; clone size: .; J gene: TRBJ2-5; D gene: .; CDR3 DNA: TGTGCCAGCTCACCACCGGCAGGGTCCATGAAGACCCAGTACTTC; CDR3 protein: CASSPPAGSMKTQYF
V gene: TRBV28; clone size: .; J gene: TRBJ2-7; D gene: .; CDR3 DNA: TGTGCCAGCAGTTTACTACGGACGGTAACCTACGAGCAGTACTTC; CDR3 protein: CASSLLRTVTYEQYF
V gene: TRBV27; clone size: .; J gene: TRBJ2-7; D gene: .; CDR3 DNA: TGTGCCAGCAGTTTATGGGTCTACCCCTACGAGCAGTACTTC; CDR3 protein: CASSLWVYPYEQYF
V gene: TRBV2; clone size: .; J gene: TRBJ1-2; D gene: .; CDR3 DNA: TGTGCCAGCAATACTATTTATGGCTACACCTTC; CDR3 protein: CASNTIYGYTF
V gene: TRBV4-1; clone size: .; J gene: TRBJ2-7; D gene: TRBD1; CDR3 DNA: TGCGCCAGCAGCCCCCGGACAGGGGGATCTGGGGAGCAGTACTTC; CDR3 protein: CASSPRTGGSGEQYF
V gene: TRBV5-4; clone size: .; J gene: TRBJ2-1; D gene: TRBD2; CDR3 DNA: TGTGCCAGCAGCTGGGGCTGGCATCGCGGGGGGTTCTCCTACAATGAGCAGTTCTTC; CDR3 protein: CASSWGWHRGGFSYNEQFF
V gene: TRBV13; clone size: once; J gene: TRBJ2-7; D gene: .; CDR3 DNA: TGTGCCAGCAGCTCCTTTAGTCGAGCCTACGAGCAGTACTTC; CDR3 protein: CASSSFSRAYEQYF